Listed below are T cell receptor beta chains from one sample, sequenced in a study of control samples from healthy donors and cancer patients. Clones were sequenced by immunoSEQ multiplex PCR, and TCRdb holds only the in-frame ones, with some missing. The sample lists about 150,000 clones, approximately 90% seen once, with 0.65% to 0.85% in the top ten. Sequencing was performed on blood. The receptors originated from a woman aged 25 to 39 in good health. Each CDR3 is given with its conserved first and last residue. The order of the fields is clone size, D gene, V gene, J gene, CDR3 protein, CDR3 DNA. D genes are given only for firm matches. For some rows the clone size is stated as once, few or many, or as a class when expanded; others skip it.

NA	TRBD1	TRBV7-9	TRBJ2-7	CASSSSRQGYEQYF	TGTGCCAGCAGCTCATCCCGACAGGGCTACGAGCAGTACTTC
NA	TRBD1	TRBV5-8	TRBJ2-1	CASSSGTGGNNEQFF	TGTGCCAGCAGCTCCGGGACAGGGGGGAACAATGAGCAGTTCTTC
NA	NA	TRBV7-9	TRBJ1-1	CASSLVVNTEAFF	TGTGCCAGCAGCTTAGTGGTGAACACTGAAGCTTTCTTT
NA	NA	TRBV5-1	TRBJ2-7	CASSLAPGRLSSYEQYF	TGCGCCAGCAGCTTGGCGCCTGGGCGGTTGAGCTCCTACGAGCAGTACTTC
NA	TRBD1	TRBV6-5	TRBJ1-6	CASSYTGGGSPLHF	TGTGCCAGCAGTTATACAGGGGGCGGATCACCCCTCCACTTT
NA	TRBD2	TRBV27	TRBJ2-5	CASSLYPSGRETQYF	TGTGCCAGCAGTTTATACCCTAGCGGGCGAGAGACCCAGTACTTC
NA	NA	TRBV24-1	TRBJ2-2	CATQWDDTGELFF	TGTGCCACCCAATGGGACGACACCGGGGAGCTGTTTTTT
NA	TRBD1	TRBV27	TRBJ2-1	CASSLTGGLEQFF	TGTGCCAGCAGCCTGACAGGGGGCCTCGAGCAGTTCTTC
NA	NA	TRBV5-1	TRBJ2-2	CASSSSPGTGELFF	TGCGCCAGCAGCTCCTCCCCCGGCACCGGGGAGCTATTTTTT
NA	NA	TRBV6-2/TRBV6-3	TRBJ2-5	CASSYQGRVIVETQYF	TGTGCCAGCAGTTATCAGGGCAGGGTAATAGTGGAGACCCAGTACTTC
once	NA	TRBV19	TRBJ1-5	CASSMSSGIGNQPQHF	TGTGCCAGTAGTATGAGCTCAGGGATCGGCAATCAGCCCCAGCATTTT
NA	NA	TRBV9	TRBJ2-1	CASSLGGTAYNEQFF	TGTGCCAGCAGCCTTGGGGGGACCGCCTACAATGAGCAGTTCTTC
NA	NA	TRBV11-2	TRBJ1-1	CASSFDRNTEAFF	TGTGCCAGCAGCTTCGACAGGAACACTGAAGCTTTCTTT
NA	TRBD2	TRBV15	TRBJ2-5	CATSRDPAGGETQYF	TGTGCCACCAGCAGAGATCCAGCGGGAGGAGAGACCCAGTACTTC
NA	TRBD2	TRBV6-1	TRBJ2-1	CASSELAGESNEQFF	TGCGCCAGCAGTGAACTAGCGGGAGAGTCTAATGAGCAGTTCTTC
NA	NA	TRBV28	TRBJ2-5	CASRGTVQETQYF	TGTGCCAGCAGGGGAACTGTCCAAGAGACCCAGTACTTC
NA	NA	TRBV4-2	TRBJ2-7	CASSQGRWASSYEQYF	TGTGCCAGCAGCCAAGGTCGTTGGGCTAGCAGCTACGAGCAGTACTTC
NA	NA	TRBV6-6	TRBJ1-3	CASSPGYGNTIYF	TGTGCCAGCAGCCCGGGGTATGGAAACACCATATATTTT
once	NA	TRBV27	TRBJ2-7	CASSPAWGYEQYF	TGTGCCAGCAGTCCCGCCTGGGGCTACGAGCAGTACTTC
NA	NA	TRBV5-1	TRBJ2-1	CASSETQGPYNEQFF	TGCGCCAGCAGCGAAACGCAGGGCCCCTACAATGAGCAGTTCTTC
NA	NA	TRBV5-5	TRBJ2-6	CASNSFIGDSSGANVLTF	TGTGCCAGCAACAGCTTCATCGGGGATAGCTCTGGGGCCAACGTCCTGACTTTC
NA	TRBD2	TRBV25-1	TRBJ2-7	CASSARLASYEQYF	TGTGCCAGCAGTGCCAGACTAGCGTCCTACGAGCAGTACTTC
NA	TRBD2	TRBV7-3	TRBJ2-1	CASSPLAGNEQFF	TGTGCCAGCAGCCCCCTAGCGGGCAATGAGCAGTTCTTC
NA	NA	TRBV11-2	TRBJ1-4	CASSSSATNEKLFF	TGTGCCAGCAGCTCCAGTGCAACTAATGAAAAACTGTTTTTT
NA	NA	TRBV3-1/TRBV3-2	TRBJ1-1	CASSQGWGSLAGEAFF	TGTGCCAGCAGCCAAGGATGGGGGTCTTTAGCAGGCGAAGCTTTCTTT
NA	TRBD1	TRBV5-5	TRBJ1-2	CASSLDRGQGGYTF	TGTGCCAGCAGCTTGGACAGGGGGCAGGGTGGCTACACCTTC
NA	TRBD1	TRBV27	TRBJ1-6	CASRTQGVSTNSPLHF	TGTGCCAGCAGGACACAGGGGGTGTCTACAAATTCACCCCTCCACTTT
NA	NA	TRBV30	TRBJ2-1	CAWNVGGTHNEQFF	TGTGCCTGGAACGTTGGGGGAACCCACAATGAGCAGTTCTTC
NA	NA	TRBV27	TRBJ1-1	CASSPSPLFLDTEAFF	TGTGCCAGCAGCCCATCTCCCCTTTTTTTAGACACTGAAGCTTTCTTT
NA	TRBD1	TRBV30	TRBJ1-5	CAWSVGGGGLSRQPQHF	TGTGCCTGGAGTGTAGGAGGGGGCGGACTGTCTCGTCAGCCCCAGCATTTT
NA	NA	TRBV5-4	TRBJ1-1	CASSVRGALNTEAFF	TGTGCCAGCAGTGTTAGGGGGGCGTTGAACACTGAAGCTTTCTTT
once	TRBD1	TRBV29-1	TRBJ1-1	CSVEGTGHPNTEAFF	TGCAGCGTTGAAGGGACAGGACACCCGAACACTGAAGCTTTCTTT
once	NA	TRBV6-5	TRBJ2-6	CASRDSSSGANVLTF	TGTGCCAGCAGGGACAGCTCCTCTGGGGCCAACGTCCTGACTTTC
NA	NA	TRBV5-8	TRBJ2-7	CASSLPAGPIWYEQYF	TGTGCCAGCAGCTTGCCGGCGGGCCCAATCTGGTACGAGCAGTACTTC
few	NA	TRBV19	TRBJ2-1	CASTIGRQSSYNEQFF	TGTGCCAGTACCATAGGGCGACAGAGCTCCTACAATGAGCAGTTCTTC
NA	TRBD1	TRBV30	TRBJ1-1	CAGRKSPGQRTEAFF	TGTGCCGGGAGAAAATCCCCGGGACAGCGCACTGAAGCTTTCTTT
NA	NA	TRBV3-1/TRBV3-2	TRBJ2-3	CASSQASGGGNTQYF	TGTGCCAGCAGCCAGGCTAGCGGAGGGGGGAATACGCAGTATTTT
NA	NA	TRBV6-5	TRBJ2-4	CASRDQNKNIQYF	TGTGCCAGCAGAGACCAAAACAAAAACATTCAGTACTTC
NA	TRBD1	TRBV30	TRBJ1-5	CAWSGTAGANQPQHF	TGTGCCTGGAGCGGGACAGCCGGGGCCAATCAGCCCCAGCATTTT
NA	TRBD2	TRBV7-2	TRBJ2-1	CASSPSGTSGYNEQFF	TGTGCCAGCAGCCCAAGTGGGACTAGCGGTTACAATGAGCAGTTCTTC
NA	NA	TRBV6-4	TRBJ1-2	CASSDFPGVGGYTF	TGTGCCAGCAGTGACTTCCCGGGCGTTGGGGGCTACACCTTC
NA	NA	TRBV30	TRBJ1-2	CAWTPGAVSYGYTF	TGTGCCTGGACGCCAGGGGCTGTTTCCTATGGCTACACCTTC
NA	NA	TRBV5-1	TRBJ2-3	CASSLSGSTDTQYF	TGCGCCAGCAGCTTGAGCGGGAGCACAGATACGCAGTATTTT
NA	TRBD2	TRBV11-1	TRBJ2-5	CASSLGTGGVQETQYF	TGTGCCAGCAGCTTGGGCACGGGGGGGGTCCAAGAGACCCAGTACTTC
NA	TRBD2	TRBV10-1	TRBJ2-1	CASSLLAGVRNEQFF	TGCGCCAGCAGTCTCCTAGCGGGAGTTAGAAATGAGCAGTTCTTC
NA	NA	TRBV7-3	TRBJ2-2	CASSLTPGGAGELFF	TGTGCCAGCAGCTTAACCCCGGGCGGCGCCGGGGAGCTGTTTTTT
NA	TRBD1	TRBV24-1	TRBJ2-3	CATGGQTSTDTQYF	TGTGCCACCGGGGGACAGACTAGCACAGATACGCAGTATTTT
NA	TRBD1	TRBV6-6	TRBJ2-3	CASSDRDRIEDTQYF	TGTGCCAGCAGTGACAGGGACAGGATCGAAGATACGCAGTATTTT
NA	TRBD1	TRBV4-1	TRBJ2-5	CASSQDRWAGGGSQETQYF	TGCGCCAGCAGCCAAGATCGATGGGCAGGGGGCGGGTCACAAGAGACCCAGTACTTC
NA	NA	TRBV10-3	TRBJ1-1	CAISTTGADTEAFF	TGTGCCATCAGTACGACAGGTGCGGACACTGAAGCTTTCTTT